The rows below give T cell receptor beta chains drawn from one sample of a study of T cells after yellow fever vaccination. Via MiXCR, TCRdb re-called the 5' RACE reads, giving one row per CDR3 protein. The sample comprises hundreds of thousands of distinct CDR3 sequences, around 4.9% of which are singletons, and less than 3.5% rests with the top ten. The sequencing used CD4+ T cells sorted from PBMCs, collected on the day of the yellow fever booster vaccination. Every receptor here comes from a man aged 18 to 29 who received the YFV17D yellow fever vaccine. Both conserved end residues are part of each CDR3. The D gene is left open where the match is weak. Clone size appears in some rows only: once, few, many, or a class for an expanded clone.

TRBJ2-3,few,18,TRBV7-3,NA,TGTGCCAGCAGCTTACCAGGGCCCAGGACCTCTAGCACAGATACGCAGTATTTT,CASSLPGPRTSSTDTQYF
TRBJ2-7,NA,15,TRBV20-1,TRBD1,TGCAGTGCTAGTGGGGACAGGGATAACTCCTACGAGCAGTACTTC,CSASGDRDNSYEQYF
TRBJ2-1,few,13,TRBV18,NA,TGTGCCAGCTCACCACCGGCCTACAATGAGCAGTTCTTC,CASSPPAYNEQFF
TRBJ1-5,NA,16,TRBV7-2,TRBD1,TGTGCCAGCAGCGTTACAGGGGGGACGGTCAATCAGCCCCAGCATTTT,CASSVTGGTVNQPQHF
TRBJ2-5,few,12,TRBV30,TRBD2,TGTGCCTGGACTAGCGGGGGTTCAACCCAGTACTTC,CAWTSGGSTQYF
TRBJ1-5,many,16,TRBV5-1,NA,TGCGCCAGCAGCTCGCCCCCGGCCGCGGGCGGTCAGCCCCAGCATTTT,CASSSPPAAGGQPQHF
TRBJ2-5,NA,17,TRBV6-2/TRBV6-3,TRBD1,TGTGCCAGCAGTTACGCCCCCCGCGGGACAGGGAGGAAGACCCAGTACTTC,CASSYAPRGTGRKTQYF
TRBJ2-3,few,17,TRBV14,TRBD1,TGTGCCAGCAGCCCCTTGGGGACAGGGGTATTAACAGATACGCAGTATTTT,CASSPLGTGVLTDTQYF
TRBJ2-7,NA,15,TRBV6-2/TRBV6-3,TRBD1,TGTGCCAGCTATAAATACAGGGGATGGTCCTACGAGCAGTACTTC,CASYKYRGWSYEQYF
TRBJ2-7,many,14,TRBV5-5,NA,TGTGCCAGCAGCCAAACCGGGACGGTCTACGAGCAGTACTTC,CASSQTGTVYEQYF
TRBJ2-3,NA,16,TRBV6-1,TRBD1,TGTGCCAGCAGTGAAGTGCCTGGACAGGGCACAGATACGCAGTATTTT,CASSEVPGQGTDTQYF
TRBJ1-1,NA,13,TRBV12-3/TRBV12-4,NA,TGTGCCAGCAGTCTTAGACCCCACACTGAAGCTTTCTTT,CASSLRPHTEAFF
TRBJ2-2,NA,16,TRBV21-1,NA,TGTGCCAGCAGAATCTGTTGGAAGGGGGATACCGGGGAGCTGTTTTTT,CASRICWKGDTGELFF
TRBJ1-1,few,14,TRBV7-2,NA,TGTGCCAGCAGCTCCTTAGGTCTCGAGGGGCTGACTTTCTTT,CASSSLGLEGLTFF
TRBJ2-5,few,15,TRBV3-1,TRBD2,TGTGCCAGCAGCACTCGGACTAGCGGGGTGGAGACCCAGTACTTC,CASSTRTSGVETQYF
TRBJ1-5,many,14,TRBV4-3,NA,TGCGCCAGCAGCCAAGATAGGGATATTCAGCCCCAGCATTTT,CASSQDRDIQPQHF
TRBJ2-6,NA,15,TRBV10-3,NA,TGTGCCATCAGTGACGGGGTCTCTGGGGCCAACGTCCTGACTTTC,CAISDGVSGANVLTF
TRBJ1-6,NA,15,TRBV6-5,TRBD1,TGTGCCAGCAGCGTTAGACAGGGAAAGGATTCACCCCTCCACTTT,CASSVRQGKDSPLHF
TRBJ1-2,few,14,TRBV7-2,NA,TGTGCCAGCATTCCGCCAGGTCTTCTAAATGGCTACACCTTC,CASIPPGLLNGYTF
TRBJ2-3,NA,14,TRBV5-1,NA,TGCGCCAGCAGCTTGGTGGACAGTGGAGATACGCAGTATTTT,CASSLVDSGDTQYF
TRBJ1-6,few,15,TRBV6-4,NA,TGTGCCAGCAGACCAAGGGGGGGCCAAAATTCACCCCTCCACTTT,CASRPRGGQNSPLHF
TRBJ2-3,many,15,TRBV7-2,NA,TGTGCCAGCAGCCCGCTAATGGTCGCTCCAGATACGCAGTATTTT,CASSPLMVAPDTQYF
TRBJ1-4,NA,15,TRBV4-2,NA,TGTGCCAGCAGCCAAGGGGTTGCAGGGGATGAAAAACTGTTTTTT,CASSQGVAGDEKLFF
TRBJ1-2,few,16,TRBV7-9,NA,TGTGCCAGCAGCGGAGGGACCGTCTCTCTAGGGGGTGGCTACACCTTC,CASSGGTVSLGGGYTF
TRBJ2-5,few,12,TRBV7-2,NA,TGTGCCAGCAGCAAGTACCAAGAGACCCAGTACTTC,CASSKYQETQYF
TRBJ2-3,few,15,TRBV5-4,TRBD1,TGTGCCAGCAGCCAGGGGACAGCTATGACAGATACGCAGTATTTT,CASSQGTAMTDTQYF
TRBJ1-6,many,15,TRBV30,TRBD1,TGTGCCTGGAGTCCACAGACAGGGATTCGATCACCCCTCCACTTT,CAWSPQTGIRSPLHF
TRBJ1-2,many,13,TRBV7-9,NA,TGTGCCAGCAGCTTTGAGTCCCAGGGTGGCTACACCTTC,CASSFESQGGYTF
TRBJ1-1,few,13,TRBV5-1,NA,TGCGCCACCGCTCTTAACATGAACACTGAAGCTTTCTTT,CATALNMNTEAFF
TRBJ2-7,few,15,TRBV2,TRBD1,TGTGCCAGCAATATACAGGGACAGGGGGGTGTCGAGCAGTACTTC,CASNIQGQGGVEQYF
TRBJ2-3,many,16,TRBV5-1,TRBD1,TGCGCCAGCAGCGGGCGACAGGGTGCGAGCACAGATACGCAGTATTTT,CASSGRQGASTDTQYF
TRBJ2-3,NA,15,TRBV7-3,NA,TGTGCCAGCAGCGTCTCCGGGCCCTCGGGGGATACGCAGTATTTT,CASSVSGPSGDTQYF
TRBJ2-1,few,14,TRBV18,NA,TGTGCCAGCTCACCACGGTACGGGGGCGATGAGCAGTTCTTC,CASSPRYGGDEQFF
TRBJ2-5,NA,14,TRBV5-1,NA,TGCGCCAGCAATAAGTTCGGTAATCAAGAGACCCAGTACTTC,CASNKFGNQETQYF
TRBJ1-1,NA,16,TRBV18,NA,TGTGCCAGCTCACCACCGGGGGCAGCCCGGAACACTGAAGCTTTCTTT,CASSPPGAARNTEAFF
TRBJ1-2,NA,20,TRBV4-2,NA,TGTGCCAGCAGCCAAGATTCGGCTCGGGGACTGACGACTGTCGGCTATGGCTACACCTTC,CASSQDSARGLTTVGYGYTF
TRBJ2-3,few,12,TRBV7-2,NA,TGTGCCAGCAGCTTAGAGGTGTATACGCAGTATTTT,CASSLEVYTQYF
TRBJ2-5,medium-sized,11,TRBV7-2,NA,TGTGCCAGCAGCCAGCGGCAGACCCAGTACTTC,CASSQRQTQYF
TRBJ2-3,many,15,TRBV5-1,NA,TGCGCCAGCAGCTTGGGGGAGAGTAGGAGAGATACGCAGTATTTT,CASSLGESRRDTQYF
TRBJ1-2,few,13,TRBV20-1,NA,TGCAGTGCTAGAGCACCAGAGTCCTATGGCTACACCTTC,CSARAPESYGYTF
TRBJ1-1,many,15,TRBV19,NA,TGTGCCAGTAGTTCATCGGGGGCGCTGAACACTGAAGCTTTCTTT,CASSSSGALNTEAFF
TRBJ2-1,many,15,TRBV7-7,TRBD2,TGTGCTAGCAGCACTGGGACTAGCGGACGCACTGAGCAGTTCTTC,CASSTGTSGRTEQFF
TRBJ1-3,many,16,TRBV7-9,NA,TGTGCCAGCAGCTTAGCCCTAGGGATTACTGGAAACACCATATATTTT,CASSLALGITGNTIYF
TRBJ2-3,NA,16,TRBV20-1,TRBD1,TGCAGTGCTAGTTCGCGACAGGGGATTCGGACAGATACGCAGTATTTT,CSASSRQGIRTDTQYF
TRBJ2-3,many,15,TRBV7-2,TRBD2,TGTGCCAGCAGCTTAGTAGCGGGGAGGACAGATACGCAGTATTTT,CASSLVAGRTDTQYF
TRBJ1-1,NA,12,TRBV6-2/TRBV6-3,NA,TGTGCCAGCAGAGGGAGGGACACTGAAGCTTTCTTT,CASRGRDTEAFF
TRBJ2-1,many,13,TRBV4-3,NA,TGCGCCAGCAGCCCGGACAGGGAGGGTGAGCAGTTCTTC,CASSPDREGEQFF
TRBJ2-2,NA,13,TRBV24-1,NA,TGTGCCACCAGTGAATATAGGAACGGGGAGCTGTTTTTT,CATSEYRNGELFF
TRBJ2-1,NA,17,TRBV29-1,NA,TGCAGCGTTTCCACCGGGACGGGTGCTATCGCCTACAATGAGCAGTTCTTC,CSVSTGTGAIAYNEQFF
TRBJ1-5,few,16,TRBV19,TRBD1,TGTGCCAGTAGTACTCCGGGACAGAGATTAAATCAGCCCCAGCATTTT,CASSTPGQRLNQPQHF
TRBJ2-1,NA,18,TRBV18,NA,TGTGCCAGCTCTCCGCAGGCTGACCACGCCTCGGCCTACAATGAGCAGTTCTTC,CASSPQADHASAYNEQFF
TRBJ2-2,few,14,TRBV20-1,NA,TGCAGTGCCACAAGACAGGTTAACACCGGGGAGCTGTTTTTT,CSATRQVNTGELFF
TRBJ2-1,NA,13,TRBV30,NA,TGTGCCTGGCGGCAGCCATCCTACAATGAGCAGTTCTTC,CAWRQPSYNEQFF